The 12 T cell receptor beta chains in this list originate from one sample, sequenced in a study of Tregs in tolerant kidney transplant recipients. Clones were read by immunoSEQ multiplex PCR, and TCRdb kept only the in-frame ones, dropping some. This table holds some 25,000 clones. Recipients received nonmyeloablative bone marrow transplants from related graft donors, with transient mixed chimerism. The source material was CD4+ T cells from blood (PBMCs), sampled 6 months after the transplant. The receptors were gathered from a human patient who received a combined kidney and bone marrow transplant. Some T cells may be transferred from the graft donor.

Regarding this clone: The CDR3 end lies 3 residues beyond the end of the read and is filled in from the germline J gene. The rearrangement joins TRBV20-1 to TRBJ1-2; 7 positions match TRBD1. Germline CDR1 is DFQATT and CDR2 is SNEGSKA (reference sequence). The CDR3 runs 12 residues. Incomplete CDR3 DNA: TGCAGTGCCATCGGGACAGTAGGCGGC. It yields the protein CSAIGTVGG. The full CDR3 protein is CSAIGTVGGYTF.

Comment on this clone: The sequenced fragment ends 3 residues before the CDR3 boundary, so the rest is inferred from the germline J gene. The chain joins TRBV7-9 to TRBJ2-3; D is possibly TRBD2 (6 bases). The CDR3 spans 14 residues. Trimming stripped 5 bases from V and 8 bases from J, with 17 bases between. Germline-derived CDR1 and CDR2 are SEHNR and FQNEAQ (reference sequence). CDR3 sequence reads: CASSTGTPRGTQYF. The covered CDR3 bases are TGTGCCAGCAGCACCGGGACTCCCCGGGGTACG.

Of note for this clone: The read ends 3 residues shy of where the CDR3 ends; the end is completed using the germline J gene. The chain recombines TRBV19 with TRBJ2-2, with 8 bases matching TRBD2. CDR1 is LNHDA, CDR2 SQIVND, per germline (reference sequence). V shed 6 bases and J 6 bases; nucleotides not matched to a gene: 6. This CDR3 has 14 amino acids. CDR3 bases read: TGTGCCAGTAGCGGACTAGCTCAGTCCGGGGAG. It yields the protein CASSGLAQSGE. The whole CDR3 region reads CASSGLAQSGELFF.

About this clone: Read data end 3 residues before the CDR3 end; the end is taken from the germline J gene. The chain joins TRBV2 to TRBJ2-7; TRBD1 aligns across 9 bases. This CDR3 region has 14 residues. The germline V gene has CDR1 SNHLY and CDR2 FYNNEI. V dropped 7 bases and J dropped 1; count of bases not matched to a gene: 5. The CDR3 DNA, read in part, is TGTGCCAGCACCTGGACAGGGGTGTCCTACGAG. Amino acids: CASTWTGVSYE. The full CDR3 is CASTWTGVSYEQYF.

Points on this clone: The read is 3 residues too short to cover the CDR3 end, so that end is filled in from the germline J gene. This chain uses TRBV20-1 with TRBJ1-2; 7 bases agree with TRBD1. V was pared by 3 bases and J by 4 bases, with 5 bases of the junction left unmatched. The CDR3 covers 13 residues. The germline V gene has CDR1 DFQATT and CDR2 SNEGSKA (reference sequence). CDR3 bases read: TGCAGTGCTAGGGGGGACAGACTCTATGGC. The encoded protein is CSARGDRLYG. From start to end, the CDR3 is CSARGDRLYGYTF.

In regard to this clone: The read comes to an end 3 residues before the CDR3 does, leaving the germline J gene to fill in the end. This chain connects TRBV5-1 to TRBJ2-3; 9 positions match TRBD1. The V and J ends lost 4 bases and 4 bases, in that order; junction bases with no gene match: 7. The CDR3 is 15 residues long. Germline V gene lookup returns CDR1 SGHRS and CDR2 YFSETQ. The sequenced CDR3 bases are TGCGCCAGCAGCATCCGGGACAGGGTGCCAGATACG. This gives the protein CASSIRDRVPDT. The full-length CDR3 reads as CASSIRDRVPDTQYF.

As concerns this clone: With the read ending 3 residues before the CDR3 end, the germline J gene is used to fill in that end. The chain joins TRBV29-1 to TRBJ2-7; TRBD1 agrees at 8 bases. CDR1 SQVTM and CDR2 ANQGSEA come from the germline V gene. CDR3 length equals 13 residues. J gave up 2 bases and V 5 bases, and 5 bases lay outside the gene matches. Incomplete CDR3 DNA: TGCAGCGTTACTTACAGGGGGGCCTACGAG. It specifies CSVTYRGAYE. The full CDR3 is CSVTYRGAYEQYF.

Worth noting for this clone: The read is 3 residues too short to cover the CDR3 end, so that end is filled in from the germline J gene. The rearrangement uses TRBV11-2 and TRBJ1-1; the D is unclear. This CDR3 spans 14 amino acids. Germline loops: CDR1 SGHAT, CDR2 FQNNGV. Trimming left V 5 bases short and J 7 bases short, with 17 bases between. Incomplete CDR3 DNA: TGTGCCAGCAGCCTCTTCCTCGGGGTTGGTGAA. It specifies CASSLFLGVGE. The CDR3 in full is CASSLFLGVGEAFF.

Remarks on this clone: The CDR3 end falls 3 residues outside the read, so it is completed with the germline J gene. The chain recombines TRBV11-1 with TRBJ2-5; the D gene is possibly TRBD1 (5 bases). Germline V lookup: CDR1 SGHAT, CDR2 FQDESV (reference sequence). V was pared by 1 base and J by 6 bases, with 12 bases between. This CDR3 is built from 14 residues. CDR3 region: CASSLVGRVQTQYF. The CDR3 DNA, read in part, is TGTGCCAGCAGCTTAGTCGGCAGGGTCCAGACC.

As concerns this clone: The observed sequence ends 3 residues before the CDR3 terminus, with the missing tail filled in from the germline J gene. The chain uses TRBV7-9 and TRBJ1-2; 9 nucleotides line up with TRBD1. After removal of 3 bases from V and 2 bases from J, the junction contained 1 base not matched to a gene. The CDR3 is made up of 14 amino acids. Per germline, CDR1 SEHNR and CDR2 FQNEAQ (reference sequence). The CDR3 bases that were read are TGTGCCAGCAGCTTCGGGACAGGGAACTATGGC. It specifies CASSFGTGNYG. The entire CDR3 protein reads CASSFGTGNYGYTF.

Comment on this clone: The CDR3 goes on 3 residues after the read ends, and that part is filled in from the germline J gene. V is TRBV14 and J is TRBJ2-7; D is perhaps TRBD1 (6 bases). V dropped 3 bases and J dropped 0 bases, with 6 bases sitting between them. The length of the CDR3 is 13 residues. Germline assignment: CDR1 SGHDN and CDR2 FVKESK. The CDR3 sequence: CASSQDSSYEQYF. Partial CDR3 DNA: TGTGCCAGCAGCCAGGACAGCTCCTACGAG.

Regarding this clone: The CDR3 end lies 3 residues beyond the end of the read and is filled in from the germline J gene. The chain joins TRBV20-1 to TRBJ1-1; D is ambiguous. The CDR3 length is 14 residues. V lost 6 bases to trimming and J lost 0 bases, with 14 bases between them. Germline CDR1 and CDR2: DFQATT and SNEGSKA (reference sequence). CDR3 sequence: CSARQPGLNTEAFF. CDR3 DNA, as far as it was read: TGCAGTGCCCGCCAACCAGGCCTGAACACTGAA.